Sequencing of this T cell receptor (beta chain) was carried out in a study of regulatory T cells in long-lasting Graves disease. Study-wide findings and caveats: Newly diagnosed disease favored TRBV20-1 and TRBJ2-1 over persistent disease.

The CDR3 sequence is 13 residues long. Germline lookup yields CDR1 SGHVS and CDR2 FQNEAQ. For this clonotype: Its antigen is as yet unknown. At one end the junction does not follow the germline gene, possibly because of a read error.

In building TCR beta libraries, iRepertoire HTBI primers were used together with Arm-PCR of CDR3 regions. Under the authors' procedure: Roughly 65 TRBV and roughly 13 TRBJ segments were identified across samples. TCRdb reanalysed the multiplex PCR reads using MiXCR and keeps one entry per CDR3 protein. The V and J calls shown here were made by TCRdb, not taken from the authors' results. The repertoire holds about 540,000 distinct CDR3 sequences, with 13% as singletons. The time point was: newly diagnosed GD, antithyroid drugs for less than 3 months. The TCR library used RNA extracted from PBMCs. The sample was also reused in another study, on T cells in Graves' hyperthyroidism and ophthalmopathy. In that study: Uncontrolled infections, other autoimmune diseases, pregnancy or lactation led to exclusion of patients. Carried out on the TCR CDR3, a first-round RT-PCR used the HTBI primer set.

This TCR was sampled from a man aged 25 to 40 with Graves disease. This chain joins TRBV7-8 and TRBJ1-2, with a weak D call TRBD1 (5 bases). The source material was peripheral blood mononuclear cells (PBMCs), sampled at new diagnosis, from a patient treated with antithyroid drugs. The DNA for the CDR3 is TGTGCCAGCAGCTTAGGACAGAACTATGGCCACACCTTC. It encodes CASSLGQNYGHTF.